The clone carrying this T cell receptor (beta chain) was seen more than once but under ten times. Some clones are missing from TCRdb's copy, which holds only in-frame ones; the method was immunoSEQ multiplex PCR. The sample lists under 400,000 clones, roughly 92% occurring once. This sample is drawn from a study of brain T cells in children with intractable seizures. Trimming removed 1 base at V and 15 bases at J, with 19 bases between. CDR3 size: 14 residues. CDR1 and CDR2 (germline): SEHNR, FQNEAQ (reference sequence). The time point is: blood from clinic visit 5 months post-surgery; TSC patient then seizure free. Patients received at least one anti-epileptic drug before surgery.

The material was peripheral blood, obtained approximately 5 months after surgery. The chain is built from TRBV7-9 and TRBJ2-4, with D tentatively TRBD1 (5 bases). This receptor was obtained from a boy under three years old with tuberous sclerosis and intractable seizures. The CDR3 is CASSLENVGHAGYF. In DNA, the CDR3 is TGTGCCAGCAGCTTAGAAAATGTCGGACACGCCGGGTACTTC.